There are a few counts of the clone carrying this TCR beta chain. Germline CDR1 reads ENHRY; CDR2 reads SYGVKD. CDR3 size: 14 residues. Trimming cost V 6 bases and J 4 bases, with 12 bases left between them. This entry belongs to a study of CD8+ T cells in alopecia areata. This sample's treatment: oral pan-JAK inhibitor, 5-10 mg twice daily. RNA was isolated and reverse transcribed to cDNA, the sequencing template. Libraries were prepared by immunoSEQ multiplex PCR; TCRdb keeps only in-frame clonotypes and omits some of them. The sample consists of about 220,000 clones, roughly 56% of them appearing once.

This chain connects TRBV10-3 to TRBJ2-2, with D perhaps matching TRBD1 (6 bases). This receptor was obtained from a human donor with alopecia areata. Sequenced material: CD4+ T cells sorted from blood, taken at week 4, from a patient treated with tofacitinib. The CDR3 region is CAIRPQGSTGELFF. The CDR3 region has the DNA TGTGCCATCAGGCCTCAGGGGAGCACCGGGGAGCTGTTTTTT.